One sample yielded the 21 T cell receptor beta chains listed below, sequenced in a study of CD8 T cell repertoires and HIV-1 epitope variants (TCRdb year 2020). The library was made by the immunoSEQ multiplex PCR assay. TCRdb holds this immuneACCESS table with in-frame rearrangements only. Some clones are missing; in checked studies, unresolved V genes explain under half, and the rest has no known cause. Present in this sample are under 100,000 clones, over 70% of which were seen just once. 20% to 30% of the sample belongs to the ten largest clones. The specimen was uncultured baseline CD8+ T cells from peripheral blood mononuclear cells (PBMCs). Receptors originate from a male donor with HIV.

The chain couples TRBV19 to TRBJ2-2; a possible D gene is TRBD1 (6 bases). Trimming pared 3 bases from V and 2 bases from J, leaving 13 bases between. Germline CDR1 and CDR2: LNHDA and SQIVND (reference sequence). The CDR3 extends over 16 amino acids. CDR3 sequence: CASSIPGALNTGELFF. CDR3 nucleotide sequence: TGTGCCAGTAGTATCCCAGGGGCCCTTAACACCGGGGAGCTGTTTTTT.

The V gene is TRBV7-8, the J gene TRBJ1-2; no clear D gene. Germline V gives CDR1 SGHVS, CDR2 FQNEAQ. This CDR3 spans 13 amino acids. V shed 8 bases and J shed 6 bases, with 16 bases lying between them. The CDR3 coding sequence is TGTGCCAGCTTCGCTCTACCAGGAGATGGCTACACCTTC. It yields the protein CASFALPGDGYTF.

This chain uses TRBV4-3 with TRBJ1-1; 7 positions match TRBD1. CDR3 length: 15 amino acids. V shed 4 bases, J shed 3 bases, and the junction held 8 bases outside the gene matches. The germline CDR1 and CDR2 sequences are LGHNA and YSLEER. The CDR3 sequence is CASSPGQVTDTEAFF. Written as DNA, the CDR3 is TGCGCCAGCAGCCCCGGACAGGTGACGGACACTGAAGCTTTCTTT.

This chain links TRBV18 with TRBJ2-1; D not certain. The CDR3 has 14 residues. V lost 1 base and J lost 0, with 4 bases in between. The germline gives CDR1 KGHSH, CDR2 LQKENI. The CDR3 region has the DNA TGTGCCAGCTCACCACGAACCTCCTACAATGAGCAGTTCTTC. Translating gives CASSPRTSYNEQFF.

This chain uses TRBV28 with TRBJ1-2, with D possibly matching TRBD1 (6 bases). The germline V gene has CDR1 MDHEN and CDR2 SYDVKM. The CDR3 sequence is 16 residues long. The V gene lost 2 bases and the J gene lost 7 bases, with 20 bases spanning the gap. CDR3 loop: CASSLTGTLGALGYTF. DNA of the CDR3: TGTGCCAGCAGTTTAACAGGGACTTTAGGGGCTCTTGGCTACACCTTC.

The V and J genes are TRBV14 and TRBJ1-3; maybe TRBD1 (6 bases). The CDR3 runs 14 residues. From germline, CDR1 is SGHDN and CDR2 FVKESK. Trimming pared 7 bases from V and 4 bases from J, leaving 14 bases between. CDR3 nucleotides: TGTGCCAGCACACCGGCGGGGGCCGGAAACACCATATATTTT. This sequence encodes CASTPAGAGNTIYF.

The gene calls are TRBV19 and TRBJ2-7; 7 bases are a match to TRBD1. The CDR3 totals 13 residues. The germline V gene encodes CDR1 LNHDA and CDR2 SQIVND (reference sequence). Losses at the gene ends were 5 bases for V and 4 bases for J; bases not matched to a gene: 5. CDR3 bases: TGTGCCAGTAGTGCCTGGGACAGTTACGAGCAGTACTTC. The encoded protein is CASSAWDSYEQYF. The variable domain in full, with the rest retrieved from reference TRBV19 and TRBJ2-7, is DGGITQSPKYLFRKEGQNVTLSCEQNLNHDAMYWYRQDPGQGLRLIYYSQIVNDFQKGDIAEGYSVSREKKESFPLTVTSAQKNPTAFYLCASSAWDSYEQYFGPGTRLTVT.

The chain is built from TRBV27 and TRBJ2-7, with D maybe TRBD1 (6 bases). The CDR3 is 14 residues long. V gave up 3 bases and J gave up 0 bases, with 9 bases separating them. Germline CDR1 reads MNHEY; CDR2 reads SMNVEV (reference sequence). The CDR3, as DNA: TGTGCCAGCAGTTTCCGGGACAACTCCTACGAGCAGTACTTC. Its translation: CASSFRDNSYEQYF.

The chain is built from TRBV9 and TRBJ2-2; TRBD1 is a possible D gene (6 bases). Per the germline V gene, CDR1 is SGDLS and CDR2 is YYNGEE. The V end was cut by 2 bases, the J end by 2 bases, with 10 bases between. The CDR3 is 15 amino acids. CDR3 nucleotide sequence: TGTGCCAGCAGCGTCTGGACAGACAACACCGGGGAGCTGTTTTTT. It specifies CASSVWTDNTGELFF.

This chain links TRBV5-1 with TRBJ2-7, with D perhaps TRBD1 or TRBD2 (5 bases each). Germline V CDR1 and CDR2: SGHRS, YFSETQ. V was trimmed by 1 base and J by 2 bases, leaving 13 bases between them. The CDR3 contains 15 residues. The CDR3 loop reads CASSLLGDGPYEQYF. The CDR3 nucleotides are TGCGCCAGCAGCTTGCTTGGGGACGGACCCTACGAGCAGTACTTC.

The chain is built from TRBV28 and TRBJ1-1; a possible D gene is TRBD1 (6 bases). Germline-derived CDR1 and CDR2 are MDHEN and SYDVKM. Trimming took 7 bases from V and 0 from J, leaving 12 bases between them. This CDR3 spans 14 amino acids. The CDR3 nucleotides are TGTGCCAGCACCCCTACAGGGATGAACACTGAAGCTTTCTTT. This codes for CASTPTGMNTEAFF.

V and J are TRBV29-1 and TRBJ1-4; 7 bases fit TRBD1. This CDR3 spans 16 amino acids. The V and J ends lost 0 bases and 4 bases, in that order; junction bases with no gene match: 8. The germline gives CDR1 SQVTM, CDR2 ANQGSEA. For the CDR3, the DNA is TGCAGCGTTGAAGAGAGCAGGGGGGGATATAATGAAAAACTGTTTTTT. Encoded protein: CSVEESRGGYNEKLFF.

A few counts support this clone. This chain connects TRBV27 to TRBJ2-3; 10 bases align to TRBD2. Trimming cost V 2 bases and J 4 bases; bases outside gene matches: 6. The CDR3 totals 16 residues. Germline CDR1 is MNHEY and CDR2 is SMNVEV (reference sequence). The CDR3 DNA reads TGTGCCAGCAGTTTAAAGCCTAGCGGGAGAGCAGATACGCAGTATTTT. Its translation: CASSLKPSGRADTQYF.

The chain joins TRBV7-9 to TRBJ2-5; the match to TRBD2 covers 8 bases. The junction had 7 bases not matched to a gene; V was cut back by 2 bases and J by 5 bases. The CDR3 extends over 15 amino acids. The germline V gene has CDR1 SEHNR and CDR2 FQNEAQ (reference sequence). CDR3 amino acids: CASSLWRTSYETQYF. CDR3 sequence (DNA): TGTGCCAGCAGCTTATGGCGGACTAGCTACGAGACCCAGTACTTC.

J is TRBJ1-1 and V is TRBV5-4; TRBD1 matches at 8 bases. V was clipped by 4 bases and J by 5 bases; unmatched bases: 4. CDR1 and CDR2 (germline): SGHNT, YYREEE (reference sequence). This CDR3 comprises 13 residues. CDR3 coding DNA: TGTGCCAGCAGCGACAGGGGCGAAACTGAAGCTTTCTTT. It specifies CASSDRGETEAFF. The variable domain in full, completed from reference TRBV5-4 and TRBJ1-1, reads ETGVTQSPTHLIKTRGQQVTLRCSSQSGHNTVSWYQQALGQGPQFIFQYYREEENGRGNFPPRFSGLQFPNYSSELNVNALELDDSALYLCASSDRGETEAFFGQGTRLTVV.

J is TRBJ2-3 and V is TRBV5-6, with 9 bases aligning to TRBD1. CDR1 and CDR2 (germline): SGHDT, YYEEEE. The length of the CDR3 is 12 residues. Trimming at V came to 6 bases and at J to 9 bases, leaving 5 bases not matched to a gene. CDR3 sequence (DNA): TGTGCCAGCATTGGGACAGGGCAAACGCAGTATTTT. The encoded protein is CASIGTGQTQYF.

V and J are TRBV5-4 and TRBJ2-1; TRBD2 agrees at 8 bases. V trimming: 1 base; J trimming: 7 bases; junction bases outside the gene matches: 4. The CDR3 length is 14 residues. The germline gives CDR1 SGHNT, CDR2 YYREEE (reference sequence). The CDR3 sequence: CASSLSGGGNEQFF. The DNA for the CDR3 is TGTGCCAGCAGCTTGTCGGGAGGGGGGAATGAGCAGTTCTTC.

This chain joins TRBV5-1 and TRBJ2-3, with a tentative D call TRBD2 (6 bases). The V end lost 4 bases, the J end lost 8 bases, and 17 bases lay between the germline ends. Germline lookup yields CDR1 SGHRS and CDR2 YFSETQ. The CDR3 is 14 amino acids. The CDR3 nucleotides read TGCGCCAGCAGCCAGGGACTCCGGGTGGGTACGCAGTATTTT. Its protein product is CASSQGLRVGTQYF.

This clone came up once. The CDR3 spells CSVLLGQGLGDTQYF. CDR3 DNA sequence: TGCAGCGTTTTATTAGGGCAGGGCTTGGGAGATACGCAGTATTTT. The rearrangement links TRBV29-1 to TRBJ2-3, with TRBD1 as a possible D gene (5 bases). CDR1 and CDR2 (germline): SQVTM, ANQGSEA. The CDR3 has 15 amino acids. Trimming shortened V by 5 bases and J by 5 bases, and 20 bases separated the two germline ends.

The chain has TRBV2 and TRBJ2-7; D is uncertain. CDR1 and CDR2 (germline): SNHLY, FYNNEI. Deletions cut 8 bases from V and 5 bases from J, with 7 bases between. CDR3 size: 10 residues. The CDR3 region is CASSPDEQYF. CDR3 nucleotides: TGTGCCAGCTCCCCCGACGAGCAGTACTTC.

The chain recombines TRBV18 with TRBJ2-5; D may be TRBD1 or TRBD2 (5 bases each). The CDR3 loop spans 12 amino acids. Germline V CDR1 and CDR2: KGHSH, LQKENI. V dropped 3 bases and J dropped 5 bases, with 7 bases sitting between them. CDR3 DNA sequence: TGTGCCAGCTCACCGGGGGAGGAGACCCAGTACTTC. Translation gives CASSPGEETQYF.